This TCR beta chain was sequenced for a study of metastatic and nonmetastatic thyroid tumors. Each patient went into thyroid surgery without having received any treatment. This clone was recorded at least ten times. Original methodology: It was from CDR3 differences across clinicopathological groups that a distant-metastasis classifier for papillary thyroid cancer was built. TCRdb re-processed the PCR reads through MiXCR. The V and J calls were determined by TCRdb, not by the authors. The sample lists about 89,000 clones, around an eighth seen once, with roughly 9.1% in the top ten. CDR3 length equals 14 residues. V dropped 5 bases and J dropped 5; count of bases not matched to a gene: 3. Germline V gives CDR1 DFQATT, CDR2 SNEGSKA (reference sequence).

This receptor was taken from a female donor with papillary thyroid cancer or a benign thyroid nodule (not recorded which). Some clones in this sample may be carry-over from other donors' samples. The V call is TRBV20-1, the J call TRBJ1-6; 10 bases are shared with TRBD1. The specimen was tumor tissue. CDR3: CSARQGANNSPLHF. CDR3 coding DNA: TGCAGTGCTCGACAGGGGGCAAATAATTCACCCCTCCACTTT.